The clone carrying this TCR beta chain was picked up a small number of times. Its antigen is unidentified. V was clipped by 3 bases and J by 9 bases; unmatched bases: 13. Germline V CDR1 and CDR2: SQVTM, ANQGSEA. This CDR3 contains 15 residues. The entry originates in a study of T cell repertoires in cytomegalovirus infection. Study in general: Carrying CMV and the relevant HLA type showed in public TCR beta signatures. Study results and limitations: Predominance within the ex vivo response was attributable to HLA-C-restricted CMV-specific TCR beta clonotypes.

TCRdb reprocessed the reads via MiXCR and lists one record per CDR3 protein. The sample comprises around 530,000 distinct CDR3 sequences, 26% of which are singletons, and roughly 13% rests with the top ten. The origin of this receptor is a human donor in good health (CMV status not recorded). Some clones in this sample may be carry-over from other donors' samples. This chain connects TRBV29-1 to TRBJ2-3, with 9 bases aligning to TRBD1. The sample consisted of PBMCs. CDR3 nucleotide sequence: TGCAGCGTTGAGGGGGACAGGGATTTGGTTGACACGCAGTATTTT. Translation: CSVEGDRDLVDTQYF.